The 9 T cell receptor beta chains presented below share a single source sample, sequenced in a study of technical replicates of blood from a handful of donors. Libraries were prepared by immunoSEQ multiplex PCR; TCRdb keeps only in-frame clonotypes and omits some of them. This table holds roughly 100,000 clones, approximately 95% found once. The sequenced sample consisted of T cells isolated from PBMCs. These receptors originate from a human donor in good health.

This chain links TRBV6-4 with TRBJ1-1; 8 bases agree with TRBD1. The CDR3 is 13 amino acids. After removal of 7 bases from V and 4 bases from J, the junction contained 5 bases not matched to a gene. Germline loops: CDR1 MRHNA, CDR2 SNTAGT. CDR3 sequence: CASKPGGFTEAFF. The CDR3 bases are TGTGCCAGCAAACCAGGGGGCTTCACTGAAGCTTTCTTT.

The gene calls are TRBV5-4 and TRBJ2-7, with 9 bases that match TRBD2. V dropped 4 bases and J dropped 6; count of bases not matched to a gene: 8. Germline lookup yields CDR1 SGHNT and CDR2 YYREEE (reference sequence). This CDR3 is 14 amino acids long. The CDR3 sequence is CASSHSSGKIEQYF. DNA of the CDR3: TGTGCCAGCAGCCATTCTAGCGGGAAGATCGAGCAGTACTTC.

The V call is TRBV11-3, the J call TRBJ1-1; 8 nucleotides match TRBD1. The V segment lost 5 bases and the J segment 0 bases; nucleotides outside the gene matches: 14. Germline V gives CDR1 SGHNT, CDR2 YENEEA. This CDR3 is 18 amino acids long. This CDR3 reads CASSAHPAAGGLNTEAFF. The CDR3 DNA reads TGTGCCAGCAGCGCCCATCCGGCGGCAGGGGGCTTGAACACTGAAGCTTTCTTT.

This chain connects TRBV6-5 to TRBJ2-5; D unclear. CDR1 and CDR2 (germline): MNHEY, SVGAGI. The length of the CDR3 is 14 residues. Trimming left V 2 bases short and J 5 bases short, with 12 bases between. The CDR3 nucleotides read TGTGCCAGCAGTTACCAGCGAAGTCTCGAGACCCAGTACTTC. Translation gives CASSYQRSLETQYF.

The V and J genes are TRBV2 and TRBJ1-1; no definite D call. Germline V gene data show CDR1 as SNHLY and CDR2 as FYNNEI. This CDR3 region has 11 residues. V lost 6 bases and J 8 bases, leaving 10 bases between the germline ends. The CDR3 coding sequence is TGTGCCAGCAGGGTAAGAGGGGAAGCTTTCTTT. It encodes CASRVRGEAFF.

CDR3 sequence (DNA): TGTGCCAGCAGTTTTGATCCGACAGGGGTTACTGAAGCTTTCTTT. Protein product: CASSFDPTGVTEAFF. The chain has TRBV27 and TRBJ1-1, with 8 bases lining up with TRBD1. Germline loops: CDR1 MNHEY, CDR2 SMNVEV (reference sequence). J was trimmed by 5 bases and V by 3 bases; bases with no gene match: 8. The CDR3 is made up of 15 amino acids.

The genes are TRBV5-8 and TRBJ1-4; 12 bases map to TRBD1. In germline, CDR1 is SGHTS, CDR2 YDEGEE. Trimming took 7 bases from V and 0 from J; bases not matched to a gene: 7. CDR3 length equals 17 residues. CDR3 sequence: CASLRDRGPATNEKLFF. The CDR3 DNA sequence: TGTGCCAGCCTAAGGGACAGGGGGCCTGCAACTAATGAAAAACTGTTTTTT.

V is TRBV6-5 and J is TRBJ2-7, with TRBD2 as a possible D gene (6 bases). The V gene's germline CDR1 is MNHEY and CDR2 SVGAGI. V was shortened by 8 bases and J by 4 bases, with 12 bases between the two germline ends. The CDR3 covers 12 residues. The CDR3 DNA reads as TGTGCCAGCCGGCTCGGGAGTTACGAGCAGTACTTC. Its protein is CASRLGSYEQYF.

The CDR3 protein is CASSGTSGIPYNEQFF. CDR3 DNA: TGTGCCAGCAGTGGGACTAGCGGGATCCCCTACAATGAGCAGTTCTTC. The chain couples TRBV25-1 to TRBJ2-1; 12 bases are shared with TRBD2. With 4 bases clipped from V and 2 bases from J, the junction kept 3 bases outside the gene matches. CDR1 and CDR2 from the germline V gene are MGHDK and SYGVNS. This CDR3 is 16 amino acids long. Filled out from reference TRBV25-1 and TRBJ2-1, the complete variable domain reads EADIYQTPRYLVIGTGKKITLECSQTMGHDKMYWYQQDPGMELHLIHYSYGVNSTEKGDLSSESTVSRIRTEHFPLTLESARPSHTSQYLCASSGTSGIPYNEQFFGPGTRLTVL.